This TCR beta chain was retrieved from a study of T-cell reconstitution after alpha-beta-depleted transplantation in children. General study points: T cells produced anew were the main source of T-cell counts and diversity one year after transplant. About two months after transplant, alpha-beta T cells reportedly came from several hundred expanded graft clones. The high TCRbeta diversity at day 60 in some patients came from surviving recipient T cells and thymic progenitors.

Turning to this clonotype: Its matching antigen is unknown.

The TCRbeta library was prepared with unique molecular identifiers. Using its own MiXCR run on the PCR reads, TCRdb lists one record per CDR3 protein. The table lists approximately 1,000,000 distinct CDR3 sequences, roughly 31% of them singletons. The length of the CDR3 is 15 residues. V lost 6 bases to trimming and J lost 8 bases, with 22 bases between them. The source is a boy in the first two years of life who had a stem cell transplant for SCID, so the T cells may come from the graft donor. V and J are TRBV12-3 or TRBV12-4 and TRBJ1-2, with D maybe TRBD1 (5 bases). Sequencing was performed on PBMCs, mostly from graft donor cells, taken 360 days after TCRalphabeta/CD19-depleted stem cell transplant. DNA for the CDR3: TGTGCCAGCAGAGATCCTGGGTTAGGGGCGTACGGCTACACCTTC. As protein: CASRDPGLGAYGYTF.